One sample yielded the 9 T cell receptor beta chains listed below, sequenced in a study of T cells in localized non-small cell lung cancer. Here immunoSEQ multiplex PCR was the method, and the copy in TCRdb shows in-frame clones only, minus some. The table lists roughly 86,000 clones, 70% to 90% of them singletons. The sample here was peripheral blood, taken before any cancer treatment. Every receptor here comes from a man aged 40 to 75 with stage I lung adenocarcinoma.

The CDR3 spells CASSFGGSGQLSDTQYF. The CDR3 DNA follows: TGTGCCAGCAGCTTTGGGGGTAGCGGCCAACTATCAGATACGCAGTATTTT. The rearrangement joins TRBV5-4 to TRBJ2-3, with D possibly matching TRBD2 (6 bases). The CDR3 totals 17 residues. V lost 2 bases to trimming and J lost 4 bases, with 20 bases between them. Germline loops: CDR1 SGHNT, CDR2 YYREEE (reference sequence). Looking up the rest from reference TRBV5-4 and TRBJ2-3 gives the full variable domain: ETGVTQSPTHLIKTRGQQVTLRCSSQSGHNTVSWYQQALGQGPQFIFQYYREEENGRGNFPPRFSGLQFPNYSSELNVNALELDDSALYLCASSFGGSGQLSDTQYFGPGTRLTVL.

The chain recombines TRBV7-9 with TRBJ1-2; tentatively, D is TRBD1 (6 bases). The CDR3 contains 13 residues. Germline V gives CDR1 SEHNR, CDR2 FQNEAQ (reference sequence). The V and J ends lost 5 bases and 4 bases respectively, with 11 bases between them. The CDR3 loop reads CASSLQGTYGYTF. The CDR3 DNA reads as TGTGCCAGCAGCCTACAGGGCACCTATGGCTACACCTTC.

The chain uses TRBV5-5 and TRBJ2-3; the D call may be TRBD1 or TRBD2 (5 bases each). V was pared by 3 bases and J by 0 bases, with 17 bases between. Germline CDR1 reads SGHKS; CDR2 reads YYEKEE (reference sequence). This CDR3 is 17 amino acids long. CDR3 amino acids: CASSSGMTGPSTDTQYF. The DNA for the CDR3 is TGTGCCAGCAGCTCAGGGATGACGGGACCAAGCACAGATACGCAGTATTTT. The full variable domain, in which reference TRBV5-5 and TRBJ2-3 provide the parts outside the CDR3, is DAGVTQSPTHLIKTRGQQVTLRCSPISGHKSVSWYQQVLGQGPQFIFQYYEKEERGRGNFPDRFSARQFPNYSSELNVNALLLGDSALYLCASSSGMTGPSTDTQYFGPGTRLTVL.

This clone was counted only a few times. The genes are TRBV6-1 and TRBJ2-1; D perhaps matches TRBD2 (6 bases). CDR3 length: 13 amino acids. Trimming cost V 6 bases and J 3 bases, with 9 bases left between them. Germline assignment: CDR1 MNHNS and CDR2 SASEGT. In DNA form, the CDR3 reads TGTGCCAGCAGGACCGGGAGCTACAATGAGCAGTTCTTC. Its translation is CASRTGSYNEQFF.

The chain recombines TRBV19 with TRBJ2-1; D assignment may be TRBD1 or TRBD2 (5 bases each). The CDR3 extends over 12 amino acids. V lost 3 bases, J lost 10 bases, and 10 bases lay in between. From germline, CDR1 is LNHDA and CDR2 SQIVND (reference sequence). The CDR3 reads CASSMNGDEQFF. The CDR3 DNA reads TGTGCCAGTAGTATGAACGGGGACGAGCAGTTCTTC. Supplemented by reference TRBV19 and TRBJ2-1, the full variable domain reads DGGITQSPKYLFRKEGQNVTLSCEQNLNHDAMYWYRQDPGQGLRLIYYSQIVNDFQKGDIAEGYSVSREKKESFPLTVTSAQKNPTAFYLCASSMNGDEQFFGPGTRLTVL.

The sample holds a few counts of this clone. V gene TRBV7-9 combines with J gene TRBJ2-6; the D is unclear. The ends were cut back, 8 bases at V and 0 bases at J, with 5 bases in the middle. Germline V CDR1 and CDR2: SEHNR, FQNEAQ (reference sequence). The CDR3 consists of 13 residues. The CDR3 DNA reads as TGTGCCAGCGGGGACTCTGGGGCCAACGTCCTGACTTTC. Its protein product is CASGDSGANVLTF.

The chain carries TRBV7-9 and TRBJ1-5; D gene ambiguous. Trimming took 2 bases from V and 0 from J, leaving 2 bases between them. Per the germline V gene, CDR1 is SEHNR and CDR2 is FQNEAQ (reference sequence). This CDR3 is 13 amino acids long. This chain's CDR3 is CASSLTSNQPQHF. In nucleotides, the CDR3 is TGTGCCAGCAGCTTAACTAGCAATCAGCCCCAGCATTTT. Based on the CDR3 plus reference TRBV7-9 and TRBJ1-5, the full variable domain is DTGVSQNPRHKITKRGQNVTFRCDPISEHNRLYWYRQTLGQGPEFLTYFQNEAQLEKSRLLSDRFSAERPKGSFSTLEIQRTEQGDSAMYLCASSLTSNQPQHFGDGTRLSIL.

The genes are TRBV5-1 and TRBJ2-1; a possible D gene is TRBD2 (7 bases). Germline CDR1 and CDR2: SGHRS and YFSETQ. V gave up 2 bases and J gave up 7 bases, with 16 bases separating them. This CDR3 has 15 amino acids. CDR3 loop: CASSLAGHPGNEQFF. The CDR3 DNA reads TGCGCCAGCAGCTTAGCGGGACATCCCGGGAATGAGCAGTTCTTC.

The CDR3 region is CASSKVGKVAGGPPDTQYF. Written as DNA, the CDR3 is TGTGCCAGCAGCAAAGTGGGGAAGGTAGCGGGAGGGCCCCCAGATACGCAGTATTTT. The chain uses TRBV21-1 and TRBJ2-3; TRBD2 is taken as the D call from the table, unchecked against the DNA. TRBV21-1 is annotated as a pseudogene. This CDR3 contains 19 residues.